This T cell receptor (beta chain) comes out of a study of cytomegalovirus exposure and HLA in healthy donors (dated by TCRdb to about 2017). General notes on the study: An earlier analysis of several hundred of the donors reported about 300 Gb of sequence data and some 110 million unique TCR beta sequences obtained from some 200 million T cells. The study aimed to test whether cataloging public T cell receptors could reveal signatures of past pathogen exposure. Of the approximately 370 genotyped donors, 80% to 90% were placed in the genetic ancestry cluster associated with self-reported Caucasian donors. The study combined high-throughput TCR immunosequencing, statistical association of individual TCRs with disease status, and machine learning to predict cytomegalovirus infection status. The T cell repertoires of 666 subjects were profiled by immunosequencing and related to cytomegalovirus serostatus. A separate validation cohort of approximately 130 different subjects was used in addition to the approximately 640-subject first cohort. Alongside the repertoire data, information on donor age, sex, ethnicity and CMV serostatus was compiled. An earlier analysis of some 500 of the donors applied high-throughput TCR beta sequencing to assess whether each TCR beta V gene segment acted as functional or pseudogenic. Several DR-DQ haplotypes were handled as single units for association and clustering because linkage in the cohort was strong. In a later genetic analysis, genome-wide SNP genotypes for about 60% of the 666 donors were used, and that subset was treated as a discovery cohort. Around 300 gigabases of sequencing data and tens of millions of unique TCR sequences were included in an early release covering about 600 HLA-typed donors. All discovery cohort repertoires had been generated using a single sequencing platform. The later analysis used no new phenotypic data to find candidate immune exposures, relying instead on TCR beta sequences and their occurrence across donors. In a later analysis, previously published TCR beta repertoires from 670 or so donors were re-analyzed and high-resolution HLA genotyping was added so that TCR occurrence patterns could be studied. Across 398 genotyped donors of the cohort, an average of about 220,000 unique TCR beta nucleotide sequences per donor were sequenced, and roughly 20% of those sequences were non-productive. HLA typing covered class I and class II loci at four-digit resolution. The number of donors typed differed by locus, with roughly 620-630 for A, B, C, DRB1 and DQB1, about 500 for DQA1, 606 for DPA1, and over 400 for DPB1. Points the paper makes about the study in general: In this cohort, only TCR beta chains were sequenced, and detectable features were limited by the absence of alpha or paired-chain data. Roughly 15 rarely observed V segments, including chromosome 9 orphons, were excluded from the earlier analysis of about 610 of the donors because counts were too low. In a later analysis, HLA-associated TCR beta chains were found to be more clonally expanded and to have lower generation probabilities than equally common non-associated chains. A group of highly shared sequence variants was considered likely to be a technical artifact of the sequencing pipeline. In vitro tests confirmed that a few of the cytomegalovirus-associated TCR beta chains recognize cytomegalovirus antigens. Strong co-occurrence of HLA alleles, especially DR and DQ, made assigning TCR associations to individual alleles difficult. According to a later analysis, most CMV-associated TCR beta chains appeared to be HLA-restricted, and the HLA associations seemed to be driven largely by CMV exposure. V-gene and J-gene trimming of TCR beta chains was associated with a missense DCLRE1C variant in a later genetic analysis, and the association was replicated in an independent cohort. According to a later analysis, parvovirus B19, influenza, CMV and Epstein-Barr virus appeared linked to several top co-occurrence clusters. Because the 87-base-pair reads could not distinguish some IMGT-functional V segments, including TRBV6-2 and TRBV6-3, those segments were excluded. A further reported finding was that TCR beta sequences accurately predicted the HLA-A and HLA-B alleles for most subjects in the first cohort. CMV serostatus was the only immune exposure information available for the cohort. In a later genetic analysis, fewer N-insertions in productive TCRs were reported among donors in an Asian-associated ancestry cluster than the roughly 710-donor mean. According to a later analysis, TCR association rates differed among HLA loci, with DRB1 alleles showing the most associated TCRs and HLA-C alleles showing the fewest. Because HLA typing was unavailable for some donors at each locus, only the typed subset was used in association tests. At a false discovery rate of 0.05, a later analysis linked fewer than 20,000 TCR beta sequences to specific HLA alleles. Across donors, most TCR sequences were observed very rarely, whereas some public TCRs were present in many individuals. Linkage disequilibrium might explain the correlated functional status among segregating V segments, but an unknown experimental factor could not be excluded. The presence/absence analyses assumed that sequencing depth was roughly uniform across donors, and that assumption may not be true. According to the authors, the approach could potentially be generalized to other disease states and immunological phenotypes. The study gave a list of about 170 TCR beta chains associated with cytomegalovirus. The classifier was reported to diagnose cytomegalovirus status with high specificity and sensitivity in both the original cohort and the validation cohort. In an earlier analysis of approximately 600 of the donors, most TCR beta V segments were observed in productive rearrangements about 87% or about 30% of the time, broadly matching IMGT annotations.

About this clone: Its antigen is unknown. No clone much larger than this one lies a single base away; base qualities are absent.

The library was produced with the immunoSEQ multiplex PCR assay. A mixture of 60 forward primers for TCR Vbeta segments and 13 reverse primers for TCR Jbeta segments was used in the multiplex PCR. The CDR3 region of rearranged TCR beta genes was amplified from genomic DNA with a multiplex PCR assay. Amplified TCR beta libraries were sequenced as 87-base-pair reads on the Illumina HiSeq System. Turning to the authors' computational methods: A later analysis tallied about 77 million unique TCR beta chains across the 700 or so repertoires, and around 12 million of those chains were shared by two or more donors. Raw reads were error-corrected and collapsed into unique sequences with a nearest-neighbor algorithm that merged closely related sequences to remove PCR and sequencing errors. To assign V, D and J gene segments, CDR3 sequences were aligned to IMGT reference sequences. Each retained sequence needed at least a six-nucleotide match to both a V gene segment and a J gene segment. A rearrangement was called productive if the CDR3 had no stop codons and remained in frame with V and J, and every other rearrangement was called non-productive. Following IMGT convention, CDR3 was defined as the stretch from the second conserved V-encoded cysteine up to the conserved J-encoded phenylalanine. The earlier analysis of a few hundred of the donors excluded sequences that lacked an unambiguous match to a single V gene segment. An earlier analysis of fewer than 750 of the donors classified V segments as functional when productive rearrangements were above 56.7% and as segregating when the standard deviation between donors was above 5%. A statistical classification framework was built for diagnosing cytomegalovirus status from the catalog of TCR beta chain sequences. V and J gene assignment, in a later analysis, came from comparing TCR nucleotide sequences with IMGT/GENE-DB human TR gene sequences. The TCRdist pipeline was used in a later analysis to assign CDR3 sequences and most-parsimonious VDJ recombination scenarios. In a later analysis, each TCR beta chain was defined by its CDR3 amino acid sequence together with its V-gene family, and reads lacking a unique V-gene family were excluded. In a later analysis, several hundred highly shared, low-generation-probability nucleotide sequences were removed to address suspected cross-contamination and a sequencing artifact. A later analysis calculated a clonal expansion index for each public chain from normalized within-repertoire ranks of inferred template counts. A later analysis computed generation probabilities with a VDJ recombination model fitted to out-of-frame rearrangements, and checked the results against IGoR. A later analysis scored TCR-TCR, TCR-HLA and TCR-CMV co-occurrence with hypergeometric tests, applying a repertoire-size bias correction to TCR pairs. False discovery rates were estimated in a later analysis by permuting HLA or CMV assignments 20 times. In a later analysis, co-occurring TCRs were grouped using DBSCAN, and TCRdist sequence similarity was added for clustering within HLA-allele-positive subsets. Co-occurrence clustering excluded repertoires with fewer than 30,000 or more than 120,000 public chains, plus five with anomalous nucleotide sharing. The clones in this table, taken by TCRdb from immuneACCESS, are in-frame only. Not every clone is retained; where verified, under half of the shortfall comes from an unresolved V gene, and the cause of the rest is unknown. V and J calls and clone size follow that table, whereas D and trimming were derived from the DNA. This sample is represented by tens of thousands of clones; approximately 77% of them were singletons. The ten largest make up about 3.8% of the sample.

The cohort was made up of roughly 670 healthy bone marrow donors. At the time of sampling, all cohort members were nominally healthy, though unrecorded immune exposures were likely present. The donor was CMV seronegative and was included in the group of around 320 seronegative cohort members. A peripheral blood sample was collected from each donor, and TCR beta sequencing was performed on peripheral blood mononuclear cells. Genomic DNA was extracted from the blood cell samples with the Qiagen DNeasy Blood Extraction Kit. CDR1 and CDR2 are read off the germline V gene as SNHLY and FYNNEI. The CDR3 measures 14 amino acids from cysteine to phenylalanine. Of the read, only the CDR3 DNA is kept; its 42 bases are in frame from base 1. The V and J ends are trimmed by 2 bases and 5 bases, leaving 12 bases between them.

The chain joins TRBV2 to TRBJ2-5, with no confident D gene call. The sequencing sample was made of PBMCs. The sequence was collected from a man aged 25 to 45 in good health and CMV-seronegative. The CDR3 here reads CASSEQLFGETQYF. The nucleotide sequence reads TGTGCCAGCAGTGAACAACTGTTTGGTGAGACCCAGTACTTC.